The source of this TCR beta chain is a study of shared clonotypes between healthy human individuals. Study-level findings and limits: Naive subsets usually exceeded memory subsets in estimated richness. Naive CD4 clonotypes overlapped across a handful of donors at roughly 4.5%.

In the case of this clone: Its antigen remains unidentified.

Trimming removed 7 bases from V and 3 bases from J, with 15 bases in between. Germline lookup yields CDR1 MDHEN and CDR2 SYDVKM. This CDR3 has 14 amino acids. Using immunoSEQ multiplex PCR, the repertoire was profiled, and TCRdb retains in-frame clones only, with some absent. Of approximately 1.5 million clones in the sample, approximately 98% were seen once. The chain is built from TRBV28 and TRBJ1-1; unclear D gene. Sequenced input: naive CD4+ T cells sorted from blood. The subset denotes: CD45RA+ positively selected. The sequence derives from a man aged 30 to 39 in good health. The CDR3 DNA sequence: TGTGCCAGCACCCAGTGGCGGCCATACACTGAAGCTTTCTTT. This sequence encodes CASTQWRPYTEAFF.